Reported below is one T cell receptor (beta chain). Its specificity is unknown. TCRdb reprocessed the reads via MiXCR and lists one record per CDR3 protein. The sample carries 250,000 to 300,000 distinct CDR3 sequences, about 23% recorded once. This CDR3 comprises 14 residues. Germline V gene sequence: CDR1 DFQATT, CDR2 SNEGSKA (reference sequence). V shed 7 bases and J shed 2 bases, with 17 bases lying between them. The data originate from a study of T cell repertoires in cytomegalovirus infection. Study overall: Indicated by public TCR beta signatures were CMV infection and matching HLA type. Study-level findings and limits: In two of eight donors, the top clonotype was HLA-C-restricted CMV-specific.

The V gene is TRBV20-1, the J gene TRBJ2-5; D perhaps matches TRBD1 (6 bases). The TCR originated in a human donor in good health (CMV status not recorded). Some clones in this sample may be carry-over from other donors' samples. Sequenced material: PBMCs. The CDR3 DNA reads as TGCAGTGTTCCGAACCCCGGACAGCAAGAGACCCAGTACTTC. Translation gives CSVPNPGQQETQYF.